The T cell receptor (beta chain) under discussion was sequenced for a study of T cell clones after liver transplantation. Across the study: HCV positivity affected three of eight recipients; the rest lacked autoimmune or viral indications. Study-level results: These preliminary findings come from unstandardized post-transplant sampling times. Rather than being deleted, graft donor-reactive T cells may have moved into the graft. In two subjects, few donor cells limited the measurable donor-reactive repertoire.

This CDR3 has 16 residues. Only in-frame clones appear in the TCRdb table, and some are missing; sequencing was by immunoSEQ multiplex PCR. Of about 68,000 clones in the sample, approximately 92% were seen once. Remarks on this clone: What it recognizes is unknown.

The chain recombines TRBV21-1 with TRBJ2-5; the table's D gene call, TRBD2, was not cross checked with the DNA. TRBV21-1 is reported as a pseudogene. The clonotype comes from a human patient who received a liver transplant. Some T cells may arise from the graft donor. The specimen comprised CD4+ T cells from blood, sampled less than 27 months after liver transplant. CDR3 loop: CASTPGALAGEETQYF. The CDR3 region has the DNA TGTGCCAGCACCCCTGGGGCCCTAGCGGGAGAAGAGACCCAGTACTTC.